This TCR beta chain was sequenced for a study of Ad26.COV2.S vaccination and SARS-CoV-2 variants. Study background: Donor was one of the participants in the Ad26.COV2.S arm of the COV1001 trial. Ad26.COV2.S given intramuscularly, once or twice 56 days apart. Overall study findings and caveats: Recipients given vaccine exceeded placebo recipients in spike-specific TCR breadth. Analytic work on TCR breadth and depth might have understated the full extent of total T cell responses.

Sequenced by immunoSEQ multiplex PCR; TCRdb stores in-frame clones only, minus some. The data contain 350,000 to 450,000 clones, about 88% of them seen just once; the ten biggest clones take up 1.5% to 2%. Treatment in this sample: around 19 received Ad26.COV2.S at low or high dose, single or two shots; five or six received placebo; per-sample allocation not given. The study sampled participants on day 63 after the first vaccine or placebo injection. With V trimmed by 6 bases and J by 8 bases, 15 bases remained unmatched. CDR1 and CDR2 from the germline V gene are LNHDA and SQIVND (reference sequence). The CDR3 sequence is 15 residues long. Concerning this clone itself: Its antigen is still unknown.

V and J are TRBV19 and TRBJ1-1, with 7 bases lining up with TRBD1. The receptor's source is a person aged 18-60 years who received the Ad26.COV2.S COVID-19 vaccine or a placebo. The starting material was peripheral blood, obtained in a trial of Ad26.COV2.S vaccine versus placebo. CDR3 sequence (DNA): TGTGCCAGTAGGTCCAGCGGGACAGTTTTATCAGAAGCTTTCTTT. Encoded protein: CASRSSGTVLSEAFF.